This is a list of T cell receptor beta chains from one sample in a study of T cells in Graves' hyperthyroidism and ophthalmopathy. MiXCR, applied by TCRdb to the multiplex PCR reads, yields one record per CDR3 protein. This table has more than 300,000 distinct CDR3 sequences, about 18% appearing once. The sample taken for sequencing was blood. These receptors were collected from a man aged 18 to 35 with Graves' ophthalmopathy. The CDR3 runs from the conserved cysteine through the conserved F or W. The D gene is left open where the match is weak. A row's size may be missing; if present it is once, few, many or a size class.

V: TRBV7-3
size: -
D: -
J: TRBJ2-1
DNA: TGTGCCAGCAGCTTGGTATCCAGGGCCTCCTACAATGAGCAGTTCTTC
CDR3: CASSLVSRASYNEQFF

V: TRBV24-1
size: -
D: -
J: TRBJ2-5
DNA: TGTGCCACCAGTGATTCCGGGACGGAGATCGGGACCCAGTACTTC
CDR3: CATSDSGTEIGTQYF

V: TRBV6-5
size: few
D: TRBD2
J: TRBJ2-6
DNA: TGTGCCAGCAGTTCCCTAGCGGGGACTAGCTCTGGGGCCAACGTCCTGACTTTC
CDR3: CASSSLAGTSSGANVLTF

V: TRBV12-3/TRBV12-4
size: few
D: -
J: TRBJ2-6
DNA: TGTGCCAGCAGCTCCCCTGCCCCTAGAGGGCGGCCGGGGGACCCTGGGGCCAACGTCCTGACTTTC
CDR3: CASSSPAPRGRPGDPGANVLTF

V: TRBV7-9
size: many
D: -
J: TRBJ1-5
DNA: TGTGCCAGCAGCTTAGCCAGGGGCAATCAGCCCCAGCATTTT
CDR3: CASSLARGNQPQHF

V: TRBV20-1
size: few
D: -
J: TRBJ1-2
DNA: TGCAGTGCTAGAGCCCCCCCGGGGGGGGGGGTCGGCTATGGCTACACCTTC
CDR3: CSARAPPGGGVGYGYTF

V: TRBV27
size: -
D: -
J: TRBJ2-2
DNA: TGTGCCAGCAGTTCGGTCCCACTCGAGCTGTTTTTT
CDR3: CASSSVPLELFF

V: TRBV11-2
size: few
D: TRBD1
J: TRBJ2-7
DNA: TGTGCCAGCAGCCCCCCCCCGCGGCAGGGGGCGGGGGAGCAGTACTTC
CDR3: CASSPPPRQGAGEQYF

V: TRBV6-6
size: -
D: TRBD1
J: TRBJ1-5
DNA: TGTGCCAGCAGTTACTCAGGGACAGGGAAGAGTGCCCAGCCCCAGCATTTT
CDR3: CASSYSGTGKSAQPQHF

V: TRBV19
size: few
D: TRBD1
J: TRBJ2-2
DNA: TGTGCCAGAAGCCGGGACAGGGGGATCCGCACCGGGGAGCTGTTTTTT
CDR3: CARSRDRGIRTGELFF

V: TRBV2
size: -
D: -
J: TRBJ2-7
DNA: TGTGCCAGCGGCTCTCCTGACGCCTACGAGCAGTACTTC
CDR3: CASGSPDAYEQYF

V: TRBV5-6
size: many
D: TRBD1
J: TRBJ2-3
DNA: TGTGCCAGCACCGGGACAGGGTCTACAGATACGCAGTATTTT
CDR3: CASTGTGSTDTQYF

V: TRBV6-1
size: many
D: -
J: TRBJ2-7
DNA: TGTGCCAGCAGTTACAGGGTAGCGGCCGTCTACGAGCAGTACTTC
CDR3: CASSYRVAAVYEQYF

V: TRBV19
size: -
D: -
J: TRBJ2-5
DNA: TGTGCCAGTAGTATGGAGGTATCGGAGACCCAGTACTTC
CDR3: CASSMEVSETQYF

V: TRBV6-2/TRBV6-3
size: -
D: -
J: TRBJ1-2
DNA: TGTGCCAGCCATCCGGTGGGGGTTACCTATGGCTACACCTTC
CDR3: CASHPVGVTYGYTF

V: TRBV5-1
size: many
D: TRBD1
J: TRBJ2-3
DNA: TGCGCCAGCAGCAGGGACAGGGACGGGACAGATACGCAGTATTTT
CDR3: CASSRDRDGTDTQYF

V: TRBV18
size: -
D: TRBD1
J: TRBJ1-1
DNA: TGTGCCAGCTCATTACAGGGGGCCTTGGACACTGAAGCTTTCTTT
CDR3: CASSLQGALDTEAFF

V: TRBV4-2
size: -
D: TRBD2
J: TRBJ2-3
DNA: TGTGCCAGCAGCCAAGAAAATGGCGGGGGGGATGGAGATACGCAGTATTTT
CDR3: CASSQENGGGDGDTQYF

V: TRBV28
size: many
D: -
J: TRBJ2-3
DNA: TGTGCCAGCAGCCCCGTGGTAGCCCCAGATACGCAGTATTTT
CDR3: CASSPVVAPDTQYF

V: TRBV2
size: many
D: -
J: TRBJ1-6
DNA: TGTGCCAGCAGTCACGAGGAGGTTGTATCACCCCTCCACTTT
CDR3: CASSHEEVVSPLHF

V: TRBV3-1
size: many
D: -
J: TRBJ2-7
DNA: TGTGCCAGCAGCCAACAGAGTACCTACGAGCAGTACTTC
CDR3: CASSQQSTYEQYF

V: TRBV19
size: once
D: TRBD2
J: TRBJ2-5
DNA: TGTGCCAGTAGTGCCTACCCGGGACTAGCGGGGGGGCCCATGGAGGAGACCCAGTACTTC
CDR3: CASSAYPGLAGGPMEETQYF

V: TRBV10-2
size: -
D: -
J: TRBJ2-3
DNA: TGCGCCACGAGAGGGCCAGATACGCAGTATTTT
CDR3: CATRGPDTQYF

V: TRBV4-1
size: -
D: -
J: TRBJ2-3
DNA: TGCGCCAGCGGAGGCAGGGGAGGTTTCACAGATACGCAGTATTTT
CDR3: CASGGRGGFTDTQYF

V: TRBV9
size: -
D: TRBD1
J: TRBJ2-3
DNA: TGTGCCAGCAGCTTCGGGACAGGGGAGGATGCGCAGTATTTT
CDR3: CASSFGTGEDAQYF

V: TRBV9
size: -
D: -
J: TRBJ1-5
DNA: TGCGCCAGCAGCCAAGTTGGGGGTTACAGGAGCTATAGCAATCAGCCCCAGCATTTT
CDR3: CASSQVGGYRSYSNQPQHF

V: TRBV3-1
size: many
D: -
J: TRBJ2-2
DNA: TGTGCCAGCAGCCTGGTCCAGGACACCGGGGAGCTGTTTTTT
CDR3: CASSLVQDTGELFF

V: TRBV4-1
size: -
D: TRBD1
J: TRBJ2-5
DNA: TGCGCCAGCAGCCAAGCGGGACAGAGACAAGAGACCCAGTACTTC
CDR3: CASSQAGQRQETQYF

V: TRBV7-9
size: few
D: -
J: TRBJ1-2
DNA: TGTGCCAGCAGTCCAGGACAGTCTCGTCTGTCAGGCTACACCTTC
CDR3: CASSPGQSRLSGYTF

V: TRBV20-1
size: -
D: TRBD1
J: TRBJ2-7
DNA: TGCAGTGCTAGCCCAGGGGGTAATTACGAGCAGTACTTC
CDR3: CSASPGGNYEQYF

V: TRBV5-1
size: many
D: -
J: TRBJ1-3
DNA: TGCGCCAGCAGACCTACAGGGAACTCTGGAAACACCATATATTTT
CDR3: CASRPTGNSGNTIYF

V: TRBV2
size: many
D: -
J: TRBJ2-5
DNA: TGTGCCAGCCGACAAGTTCAAGAGACCCAGTACTTC
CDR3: CASRQVQETQYF

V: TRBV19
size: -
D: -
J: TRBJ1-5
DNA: TGTGCCAGTAGTATCCCGCGGGAGCCCCAGCATTTT
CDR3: CASSIPREPQHF

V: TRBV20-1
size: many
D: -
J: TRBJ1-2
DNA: TGCAGTGCTAGGTGGTGGGTCGGGGGGGACTATGGCTACACCTTC
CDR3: CSARWWVGGDYGYTF

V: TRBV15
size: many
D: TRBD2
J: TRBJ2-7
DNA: TGTGCCACCAGCAGGACCGGGGGGGAGGTGGAGCAGTACTTC
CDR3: CATSRTGGEVEQYF

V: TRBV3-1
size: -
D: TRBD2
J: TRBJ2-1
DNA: TGTGCCAGCAGCCAAGATCTAGGTCTAGCGGGCTCCTACAATGAGCAGTTCTTC
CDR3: CASSQDLGLAGSYNEQFF

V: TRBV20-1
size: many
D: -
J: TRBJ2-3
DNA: TGCAGTGGAGGGGGCACAGATACGCAGTATTTT
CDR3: CSGGGTDTQYF

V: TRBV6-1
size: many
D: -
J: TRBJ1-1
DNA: TGTGCCAGCAGGTTAATAGTAGCCAGTGGGAGGGGAGCTTTCTTT
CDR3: CASRLIVASGRGAFF

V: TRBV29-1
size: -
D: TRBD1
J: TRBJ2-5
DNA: TGCAGCGTTGGAGATCCAGGACAGGAAGAGACCCAGTACTTC
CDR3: CSVGDPGQEETQYF

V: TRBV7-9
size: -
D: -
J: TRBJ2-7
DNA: TGTTCGGGAGGGGACAGCCCCTACGAGCAGTACTTC
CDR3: CSGGDSPYEQYF

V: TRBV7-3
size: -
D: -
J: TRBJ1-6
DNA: TGTGCCAGCAGCCTAGGGGACCTCCGACCCCTCCACTTT
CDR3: CASSLGDLRPLHF

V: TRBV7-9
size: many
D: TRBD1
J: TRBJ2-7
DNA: TGTGCCAGCAGCTGGGACAGGGGTAACTCCTACGAGCAGTACTTC
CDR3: CASSWDRGNSYEQYF

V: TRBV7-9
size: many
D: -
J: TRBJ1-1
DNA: TGTGCCAGCAGCTTAGAAGGGGTAGAAGCTTTCTTT
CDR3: CASSLEGVEAFF

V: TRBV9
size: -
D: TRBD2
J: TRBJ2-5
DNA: TGTGCCAGCAGCTCCCTAGCGGGGGGGCCGGAGACCCAGTACTTC
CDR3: CASSSLAGGPETQYF

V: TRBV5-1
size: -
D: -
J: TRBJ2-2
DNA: TGCGCCAGCGATAGGGGGACGAACACCGGGGAGCTGTTTTTT
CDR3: CASDRGTNTGELFF

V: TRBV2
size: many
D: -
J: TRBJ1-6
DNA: TGTGCCAGCAGTGTATCAGGCTCACTTCCCCTCCACTTT
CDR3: CASSVSGSLPLHF

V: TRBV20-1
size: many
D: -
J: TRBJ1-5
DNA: TGCAGTTATGGACGGATCAATCAGCCCCAGCATTTT
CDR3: CSYGRINQPQHF

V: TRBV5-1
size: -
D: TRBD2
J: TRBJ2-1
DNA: TGCGTCAGCGAAAGCGGGGGGCAATACAATGAGCAGTTCTTC
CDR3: CVSESGGQYNEQFF

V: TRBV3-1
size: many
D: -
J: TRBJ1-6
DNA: TGTGCCAGCAGCCAGGCAGGCTCACCCCTCCACTTT
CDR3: CASSQAGSPLHF

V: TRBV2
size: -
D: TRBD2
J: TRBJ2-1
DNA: TGTGCCAGCAGCTTAGGACTAGCGGGAGTTGAGCAGTTCTTC
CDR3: CASSLGLAGVEQFF

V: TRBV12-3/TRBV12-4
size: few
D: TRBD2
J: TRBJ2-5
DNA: TGTGCCAGCAGTTTAAGGCGGGGGGGCGGGAAGGAGACCCAGTACTTC
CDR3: CASSLRRGGGKETQYF

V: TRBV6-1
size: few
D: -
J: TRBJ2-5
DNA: TGTGCCAGCGGGATAGAAGAGACCCAGTACTTC
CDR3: CASGIEETQYF

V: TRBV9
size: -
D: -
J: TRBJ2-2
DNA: TGTGCCAGCAGCTTGGGGGGGGGCCCGGCCGGGGAGCTGTTTTTT
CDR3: CASSLGGGPAGELFF

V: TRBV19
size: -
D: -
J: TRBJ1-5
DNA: TGTGCCAGTAGCATCAGGAGGGACTCCACTAGCAATCAGCCCCAGCATTTT
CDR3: CASSIRRDSTSNQPQHF